The rows below give T cell receptor beta chains drawn from one sample of a study of control samples from healthy donors and cancer patients. Sequenced by immunoSEQ multiplex PCR; TCRdb stores in-frame clones only, minus some. This sample has some 87,000 clones, with 91% found just once. The sequenced sample consisted of blood. The receptors were gathered from a man aged 25-45 years in good health. Both conserved end residues are part of each CDR3. The D gene is left open where the match is weak. Clone sizes are given selectively: once, few, many, or a class where the clone is expanded.

NA	TRBV18	TRBJ1-2	NA	TGTGCCAGCTCACCGCGGGACGGGGGGCATGGCTACACCTTC	CASSPRDGGHGYTF
NA	TRBV7-2	TRBJ1-1	NA	TGTGCCAGCAGCTTATCAGCAGGGACGAACACTGAAGCTTTCTTT	CASSLSAGTNTEAFF
NA	TRBV12-3/TRBV12-4	TRBJ2-1	TRBD1	TGTGCCAGCAGGCAAGGACAGGGTTTGCAGTTCTTC	CASRQGQGLQFF
NA	TRBV19	TRBJ1-3	NA	TGTGCCAGTAGTCCCACAAACACAGGGACTGGAAACACCATATATTTT	CASSPTNTGTGNTIYF
NA	TRBV12-3/TRBV12-4	TRBJ1-3	NA	TGTGCCAGCAGTTTGGGCCTAAGAAACACCATATATTTT	CASSLGLRNTIYF
NA	TRBV30	TRBJ1-2	NA	TGTGCCTGGAGTGAGTACTGGGCTGGCTACACCTTC	CAWSEYWAGYTF
NA	TRBV4-3	TRBJ2-3	NA	TGCGCCAGCAGCCAAGCTGAGCACAACACAGATACGCAGTATTTT	CASSQAEHNTDTQYF
once	TRBV7-6	TRBJ1-3	NA	TGTGCCAGCAGCCTATGGGACGAGAGCTCTGGAAACACCATATATTTT	CASSLWDESSGNTIYF
NA	TRBV6-2/TRBV6-3	TRBJ2-7	NA	TGTGCCAGCAGTTACACCACCTTGCGGCAGGACCCCTACGAGCAGTACTTC	CASSYTTLRQDPYEQYF
NA	TRBV7-8	TRBJ2-3	NA	TGTGCCAGCAGCTCGCGAGGACTATACACAGATACGCAGTATTTT	CASSSRGLYTDTQYF
NA	TRBV5-1	TRBJ2-3	TRBD2	TGCGCCAGCAGCTTGTTAACTAGCGGGGGGAAGGGCACAGATACGCAGTATTTT	CASSLLTSGGKGTDTQYF
NA	TRBV24-1	TRBJ1-6	NA	TGTGCCACCAGTGATTCGAGGGAGAATTCACCCCTCCACTTT	CATSDSRENSPLHF
once	TRBV3-1/TRBV3-2	TRBJ2-7	NA	TGTGCCAGCAGCTCGAATGGAGCTTCAAATCACGAGCAGTACTTC	CASSSNGASNHEQYF
once	TRBV7-3	TRBJ2-3	TRBD2	TGTGCCAGCAGCTTAACTAGCGGGGGGTTCACAGATACGCAGTATTTT	CASSLTSGGFTDTQYF
once	TRBV7-8	TRBJ2-1	NA	TGTGCCAGCAGCTTAGACGGCTACTCCTACAATGAGCAGTTCTTC	CASSLDGYSYNEQFF
NA	TRBV7-9	TRBJ2-1	TRBD2	TGTGCCAGCAGCAATAGCGGGAGGGAGGGTGAGCAGTTCTTC	CASSNSGREGEQFF
NA	TRBV2	TRBJ2-7	TRBD1	TGTGCCAGCAGTGATCAGGGGACAGGGAATTACGAGCAGTACTTC	CASSDQGTGNYEQYF
NA	TRBV7-2	TRBJ1-4	NA	TGTGCCAGCAGCCCAGCTGCCCGACACAATGAAAAACTGTTTTTT	CASSPAARHNEKLFF
NA	TRBV5-3	TRBJ2-7	NA	TGTGCCAGAAGCTTGGTATCGAGTCCCTACGAGCAGTACTTC	CARSLVSSPYEQYF
NA	TRBV28	TRBJ2-3	NA	TGTGCCAGCAGCATTGACGCCGCCCAAACAGATACGCAGTATTTT	CASSIDAAQTDTQYF
NA	TRBV2	TRBJ1-2	TRBD1	TGTGCCAGCAGTGAACCACCTCCGGGACAGGGCTCGGATGGCTACACCTTC	CASSEPPPGQGSDGYTF
NA	TRBV7-9	TRBJ2-2	TRBD1	TGTGCCTGGCACAGGACAGGGGCTGACGGGGAGCTGTTTTTT	CAWHRTGADGELFF
NA	TRBV25-1	TRBJ2-1	TRBD2	TGTGCCAGCAGTATCAGGGAGGGAGGGCACTACAATGAGCAGTTCTTC	CASSIREGGHYNEQFF
NA	TRBV5-6	TRBJ1-1	TRBD1	TGTGCCAGCAGCGGGACAGGACTTTCAGAGGGGGCTTTCTTT	CASSGTGLSEGAFF
NA	TRBV27	TRBJ1-2	NA	TGTGCCAGCAGTTTCAGCTTAGGGGGTAAAGGCTACACCTTC	CASSFSLGGKGYTF
NA	TRBV6-5	TRBJ2-2	TRBD1	TGTGCCAGCAGGACAGGGGGGACCGGGGAGCTGTTTTTT	CASRTGGTGELFF
NA	TRBV5-5	TRBJ1-5	NA	TGTGCCAGCAGCTTGGGCAGTATAAGCAATCAGCCCCAGCATTTT	CASSLGSISNQPQHF
once	TRBV2	TRBJ2-5	TRBD1	TGTGCCAGCAGTGAAGACCTCGGACAGGGCGTTTCCCAGTACTTC	CASSEDLGQGVSQYF
NA	TRBV29-1	TRBJ1-1	NA	TGCAGCGTTGAGGGGGGCTCGACCACTGAAGCTTTCTTT	CSVEGGSTTEAFF
NA	TRBV14	TRBJ1-1	TRBD1	TGTGCCAGCAGCCAAGCCTCAGGGACAGGTCGTTTTTTGGACACTGAAGCTTTCTTT	CASSQASGTGRFLDTEAFF
NA	TRBV6-6	TRBJ2-7	NA	TGTGCCAGCAGTTACCCTGTCGGGGACGAGCAGTACTTC	CASSYPVGDEQYF
NA	TRBV25-1	TRBJ2-5	NA	TGTGCCAGCAGTTTTAGCGGCCAAGAGACCCAGTACTTC	CASSFSGQETQYF
NA	TRBV7-9	TRBJ2-6	NA	TGTGCCAGCAGCTTGACCGTCGGTGCCAACGTCCTGACTTTC	CASSLTVGANVLTF
NA	TRBV28	TRBJ2-5	TRBD2	TGTGCCAGCAGTTTGGGGGGAGGGATAGAGACCCAGTACTTC	CASSLGGGIETQYF
NA	TRBV11-3	TRBJ2-1	TRBD2	TGTGCCAGCAGCGCCCAAGGGACTAGCGGGAGCAATGAGCAGTTCTTC	CASSAQGTSGSNEQFF
NA	TRBV4-3	TRBJ1-4	NA	TGCGCCAGCAGCCAAGAGCAAGTTGCAAAACTGTTTTTT	CASSQEQVAKLFF
NA	TRBV15	TRBJ1-1	NA	TGTGCCACCAGCAGGGCGCGGACCGACGGGGCTTTCTTT	CATSRARTDGAFF
NA	TRBV7-2	TRBJ2-3	TRBD2	TGTGCCAGCAGCTTGTCGAGCGGGGGAAGTGGAGCAGATACGCAGTATTTT	CASSLSSGGSGADTQYF
NA	TRBV28	TRBJ1-5	NA	TGTGCCAGCAGTTTGCGTGGGACGCGGGGGCCCCAGCATTTT	CASSLRGTRGPQHF
NA	TRBV2	TRBJ2-5	NA	TGTGCCAGCGTTGCTGAGCAAGAGACCCAGTACTTC	CASVAEQETQYF
few	TRBV19	TRBJ1-2	TRBD1	TGTGCCAGTAGTGGGGGACAGGGGCTTGGCTACACCTTC	CASSGGQGLGYTF
NA	TRBV4-1	TRBJ2-2	NA	TGCGCCAGCAGCCAAGTACAGGGAAGGGACACCGGGGAGCTGTTTTTT	CASSQVQGRDTGELFF
NA	TRBV4-2	TRBJ1-3	NA	TGTGCCAGCAGCCAAGTAGTACGGTCTGGGAGTTACACCATATATTTT	CASSQVVRSGSYTIYF
NA	TRBV6-2/TRBV6-3	TRBJ1-5	NA	TGTGCCAGCAGTTACTCGAGCCCAAATCAGCCCCAGCATTTT	CASSYSSPNQPQHF
NA	TRBV6-1	TRBJ2-1	TRBD2	TGTGCCAGCAGTGAGCGAAAAGCGGGAGATGAGCAGTTCTTC	CASSERKAGDEQFF
NA	TRBV24-1	TRBJ2-1	NA	TGTGCCACCAGGGGTGGGGGGACGGAGAATGAGCAGTTCTTC	CATRGGGTENEQFF
NA	TRBV6-1	TRBJ1-2	NA	TGTGCCAGCAGTGAATGGGGGGGTGGGGATGGCTACACCTTC	CASSEWGGGDGYTF
NA	TRBV30	TRBJ2-2	NA	TGTGCCTGGAGTGGGCCGGGCGGGGAGCTGTTTTTT	CAWSGPGGELFF
NA	TRBV12-5	TRBJ1-3	NA	TGTGCTAGTGGTCTATCCGCGGGCGGAAACACCATATATTTT	CASGLSAGGNTIYF
once	TRBV5-5	TRBJ2-3	NA	TGTGCCAGCTCCAGACCGACTAGCACAGATACGCAGTATTTT	CASSRPTSTDTQYF
few	TRBV5-1	TRBJ1-3	NA	TGCGCCAGCAGCCCCATAGGCTCTGGAAACACCATATATTTT	CASSPIGSGNTIYF
few	TRBV4-1	TRBJ2-3	TRBD2	TGCGCCAGCAGCCGCCAGACTAGCGGGGGGGGTGATACGCAGTATTTT	CASSRQTSGGGDTQYF
NA	TRBV5-4	TRBJ2-7	NA	TGTGCCAGCAGACCGGACAGAGGGTCCTACTACGAGCAGTACTTC	CASRPDRGSYYEQYF
NA	TRBV7-8	TRBJ2-3	TRBD2	TGTGCCAGCAGACCACGGCCCTTCGGACTAGCGGGAGGGCCGAAGTCGCTAGATACGCAGTATTTT	CASRPRPFGLAGGPKSLDTQYF
NA	TRBV29-1	TRBJ1-3	NA	TGCAGCGTTGGGGGGGGGAGCCCCTCTGGAAACACCATATATTTT	CSVGGGSPSGNTIYF
NA	TRBV25-1	TRBJ1-3	TRBD1	TGTGCCAGCAGTGACCACAGGGGAACAAGGAGGAACACCATATATTTT	CASSDHRGTRRNTIYF
NA	TRBV3-1/TRBV3-2	TRBJ2-5	NA	TGTGCCAGCAGTCACCTCTCTGGGGAGACCCAGTACTTC	CASSHLSGETQYF
NA	TRBV27	TRBJ1-4	TRBD1	TGTGCCAGCAGTCGTGGACAGGGCTATAATGAAAAACTGTTTTTT	CASSRGQGYNEKLFF
NA	TRBV12-3/TRBV12-4	TRBJ1-1	NA	TGTGCCAGCAGGGATGCAGTGAACACTGAAGCTTTCTTT	CASRDAVNTEAFF
NA	TRBV7-2	TRBJ2-1	NA	TGTGCCAGCAGCTCCACTAGCTACAATGAGCAGTTCTTC	CASSSTSYNEQFF